The clone carrying this T cell receptor (beta chain) came up a few times. The antigen is not known. This sample stems from a study of beta chain features in type 1 diabetes. Study summary: Sorted cells from all samples, numbering almost 110 million, were examined. Study results and limitations: Among all four CD4+ subsets, Type 1 diabetes patients had TCRB CDR3s that were moderately but significantly shorter.

The CDR3 runs 15 residues. The germline gives CDR1 SGHRS, CDR2 YFSETQ. V was clipped by 1 base and J by 4 bases; unmatched bases: 3. Every isolated RNA sample was fully reverse transcribed, so sequencing captured expressed TCRB transcripts. Clones were sequenced by immunoSEQ multiplex PCR, and TCRdb holds only the in-frame ones, with some missing. The repertoire consists of roughly 240,000 clones, with approximately 25% occurring once and the leading ten covering around 0.013%. This TCR was sampled from a woman between 25 and 40 years old with type 1 diabetes. Input material: naive CD4+ T cells from blood. This chain links TRBV5-1 with TRBJ2-1; 9 nucleotides match TRBD2. CDR3 sequence: CASSLSSGKYNEQFF. The CDR3 DNA follows: TGCGCCAGCAGCTTGTCTAGCGGGAAATACAATGAGCAGTTCTTC.